This entry features one T cell receptor (beta chain) sequence. V was clipped by 6 bases and J by 0 bases; unmatched bases: 2. The germline CDR1 and CDR2 sequences are KGHSH and LQKENI. The CDR3 covers 14 residues. Generated by immunoSEQ multiplex PCR, the TCRdb table keeps only in-frame clones and is missing some. The table has approximately 71,000 clones, more than 80% seen once. The record originates from a study of T cell changes during pregnancy in multiple sclerosis. This specimen was peripheral blood, taken in the third trimester of pregnancy. The clonotype comes from a female donor with multiple sclerosis, enrolled in a pregnancy study. The chain has TRBV18 and TRBJ2-7, with 10 nucleotides matching TRBD1. The chain's CDR3 is CASSRTGGSYEQYF. CDR3 nucleotide sequence: TGTGCCAGCTCCCGGACAGGGGGCTCCTACGAGCAGTACTTC.